Following are 9 T cell receptor beta chains from one sample sequenced in a study of cytomegalovirus exposure and HLA in healthy donors. Vbeta (60) and Jbeta (13) primers were used in the PCR. Repertoires were generated with immunoSEQ multiplex PCR, while TCRdb's copy carries only in-frame clones and drops some. The top ten hold 3% to 4% of the sample, which has 90,000 to 150,000 clones, roughly four fifths seen once. The sequenced sample was PBMCs. These receptors all come from a woman aged 25-40 years in good health and CMV-seropositive.

The rearrangement uses TRBV19 and TRBJ1-5; tentative D call: TRBD1 (5 bases). Germline CDR1 LNHDA, CDR2 SQIVND (reference sequence). V lost 10 bases and J lost 2, with 12 bases in between. The CDR3 consists of 13 residues. The CDR3 DNA reads TGTGCCACCCACAGGACCGGCAATCAGCCCCAGCATTTT. It yields the protein CATHRTGNQPQHF.

This CDR3 reads CASSQHGAGSPLHF. CDR3 bases: TGCGCCAGCAGCCAACATGGTGCGGGTTCACCCCTCCACTTT. The J gene is TRBJ1-6, the V gene TRBV4-1, with D unclear. The CDR3 is made up of 14 amino acids. Trimming took 2 bases from V and 9 from J, leaving 11 bases between them. Germline V gene data show CDR1 as MGHRA and CDR2 as YSYEKL.

The V gene is TRBV6-5, the J gene TRBJ1-5; TRBD1 might be the D (5 bases). The CDR3 is made up of 16 amino acids. Trimming left V 2 bases short and J 3 bases short, with 14 bases between. From germline, CDR1 is MNHEY and CDR2 SVGAGI. In DNA, the CDR3 is TGTGCCAGCAGTTACCGGGTCGACAGAAACAATCAGCCCCAGCATTTT. Its protein is CASSYRVDRNNQPQHF.

V and J are TRBV19 and TRBJ2-7, with D perhaps TRBD2 (5 bases). The germline V gene has CDR1 LNHDA and CDR2 SQIVND (reference sequence). This CDR3 spans 15 amino acids. V lost 5 bases and J 7 bases, leaving 21 bases between the germline ends. The CDR3 DNA reads as TGTGCCAGTAGTGTATCTTGGGGAGACCTAGGGGAGCAGTACTTC. The encoded protein is CASSVSWGDLGEQYF.

This sequence joins TRBV4-1 and TRBJ2-7; TRBD1 matches 10 bases. The V gene's germline CDR1 is MGHRA and CDR2 YSYEKL. Germline trimming cut 0 bases from V and 1 base from J; bases unmatched to any gene: 3. The CDR3 extends over 16 amino acids. CDR3 residues: CASSQDGTGESYEQYF. The CDR3 DNA reads TGCGCCAGCAGCCAAGATGGGACAGGGGAGTCCTACGAGCAGTACTTC.

The chain uses TRBV5-1 and TRBJ2-5, with D possibly matching TRBD2 (6 bases). In germline, CDR1 is SGHRS, CDR2 YFSETQ. V gave up 1 base and J gave up 5 bases, with 12 bases separating them. There are 14 residues in the CDR3. CDR3 region: CASSLTGGGETQYF. CDR3 coding DNA: TGCGCCAGCAGCTTGACAGGTGGGGGGGAGACCCAGTACTTC.

This chain links TRBV7-2 with TRBJ2-3; D is undetermined. This CDR3 has 16 amino acids. The V end lost 5 bases, the J end lost 1 base, and 16 bases lay between the germline ends. Germline-derived CDR1 and CDR2 are SGHTA and FQGNSA. The CDR3 region is CASSPRVLPRTDTQYF. CDR3 bases: TGTGCCAGCAGCCCCCGGGTTTTACCTCGCACAGATACGCAGTATTTT.

The rearrangement links TRBV20-1 to TRBJ2-1; D not resolved. In germline, CDR1 is DFQATT, CDR2 SNEGSKA (reference sequence). The CDR3 loop spans 11 amino acids. V was pared by 3 bases and J by 6 bases, with 6 bases between. CDR3 coding DNA: TGCAGTGCTAGCTGGGCCAATGAGCAGTTCTTC. Protein sequence: CSASWANEQFF.

The rearrangement joins TRBV27 to TRBJ1-3; tentative D call: TRBD1 (6 bases). Germline V CDR1 and CDR2: MNHEY, SMNVEV (reference sequence). V dropped 5 bases and J dropped 1 base, with 15 bases sitting between them. The CDR3 consists of 16 residues. The CDR3 sequence: CASSALGGSSGNTIYF. Here the CDR3 DNA reads TGTGCCAGCAGTGCCCTTGGGGGCTCATCTGGAAACACCATATATTTT.